Shown below are 32 T cell receptor beta chains from a single sample sequenced in a study of identical twins. From the 5' RACE reads, TCRdb called clonotypes with MiXCR, one entry per CDR3 protein. The sample comprises some 200,000 distinct CDR3 sequences, 7.5% of which are singletons, and more than 1.5% rests with the top ten. These same records also appear under a second study, on yellow fever vaccine responses in identical twins.

The source material was memory (CD45RO+) T cells sorted from blood. The source of these receptors is a woman under 30 in good health.

This clonotype was observed a few times. The V call is TRBV2, the J call TRBJ2-7; D possibly uses TRBD1 or TRBD2 (5 bases each). Germline values: CDR1 SNHLY, CDR2 FYNNEI. V lost 4 bases and J lost 9, with 13 bases in between. CDR3 length: 12 amino acids. In DNA form, the CDR3 reads TGTGCCAGCAGTGGGACTCTAGGGGTGCAGTACTTC. Its translation is CASSGTLGVQYF.

This clonotype was detected ten times or more. The chain uses TRBV29-1 and TRBJ1-1; no clear D. The CDR3 is made up of 12 amino acids. The V gene's germline CDR1 is SQVTM and CDR2 ANQGSEA. V gave up 7 bases and J gave up 1 base, with 10 bases separating them. The CDR3 sequence: CSGTEGNTEAFF. In DNA, the CDR3 is TGCAGCGGGACCGAAGGGAACACTGAAGCTTTCTTT. Based on the CDR3 plus reference TRBV29-1 and TRBJ1-1, the full variable domain is SAVISQKPSRDICQRGTSLTIQCQVDSQVTMMFWYRQQPGQSLTLIATANQGSEATYESGFVIDKFPISRPNLTFSTLTVSNMSPEDSSIYLCSGTEGNTEAFFGQGTRLTVV.

This clonotype occurred a few times. This sequence joins TRBV11-2 and TRBJ2-1, with TRBD2 as a possible D gene (7 bases). Between the trimmed V and J ends, which lost 4 bases and 7 bases, there was a span of 17 bases. Germline loops: CDR1 SGHAT, CDR2 FQNNGV. The CDR3 is 15 residues long. CDR3 in amino acids: CASSYPGRGLNEQFF. CDR3 coding DNA: TGTGCCAGCAGCTATCCGGGCAGGGGACTAAATGAGCAGTTCTTC.

This clonotype was seen repeatedly, ten times or more. Here the CDR3 reads CASSYGGAITNEQYF. The CDR3 region has the DNA TGTGCCAGCAGTTACGGAGGGGCGATTACCAACGAGCAGTACTTC. The V call is TRBV6-5, the J call TRBJ2-7; D is possibly TRBD2 (6 bases). Trimming cost V 2 bases and J 5 bases, with 16 bases left between them. The CDR3 has 15 amino acids. The germline gives CDR1 MNHEY, CDR2 SVGAGI.

This clonotype has only a few counts. V is TRBV7-2 and J is TRBJ2-7, with 9 positions matching TRBD2. This CDR3 spans 12 amino acids. J lost 11 bases, V lost 1 base, and 3 bases had no gene match. The V gene's germline CDR1 is SGHTA and CDR2 FQGNSA. The CDR3 sequence is CASSLELAGEYF. The CDR3 DNA sequence: TGTGCCAGCAGCTTAGAACTAGCGGGCGAGTACTTC.

This clonotype has at least ten counts. This chain connects TRBV6-2 or TRBV6-3 to TRBJ1-5; possibly TRBD1 for D (6 bases). This CDR3 has 17 amino acids. V lost 6 bases and J 1 base, leaving 19 bases between the germline ends. Per the germline V gene, CDR1 is MNHEY and CDR2 is SVGEGT. Here the CDR3 reads CASRAGQQYRSNQPQHF. CDR3 in DNA: TGTGCCAGCAGGGCTGGACAGCAATATCGAAGCAATCAGCCCCAGCATTTT.

This clonotype was seen repeatedly, ten times or more. The rearrangement uses TRBV3-1 and TRBJ1-1, with a tentative D call TRBD1 (5 bases). This CDR3 comprises 13 residues. V was pared by 1 base and J by 6 bases, with 9 bases between. Germline loops: CDR1 LGHDT, CDR2 YNNKEL (reference sequence). Here the CDR3 DNA reads TGTGCCAGCAGCCAAGTGAGCAGGGCTGAAGCTTTCTTT. It specifies CASSQVSRAEAFF. The whole variable domain, filled in from reference TRBV3-1 and TRBJ1-1, reads DTAVSQTPKYLVTQMGNDKSIKCEQNLGHDTMYWYKQDSKKFLKIMFSYNNKELIINETVPNRFSPKSPDKAHLNLHINSLELGDSAVYFCASSQVSRAEAFFGQGTRLTVV.

This clonotype occurred many times. The chain joins TRBV4-2 to TRBJ2-2; D not certain. Germline loops: CDR1 LGHNA, CDR2 YNFKEQ. The CDR3 sequence is 13 residues long. The V and J ends lost 2 bases and 7 bases respectively, with 8 bases between them. For the CDR3, the DNA is TGTGCCAGCAGCCAAAGTAGGGACGGGGAGCTGTTTTTT. Encoded protein: CASSQSRDGELFF.

V usage is TRBV28 and J usage is TRBJ2-1, with 7 bases aligning to TRBD1. Germline trimming cut 6 bases from V and 8 bases from J; bases unmatched to any gene: 7. Looked up from germline, CDR1 is MDHEN and CDR2 is SYDVKM. The CDR3 extends over 13 amino acids. For the CDR3, the DNA is TGTGCCAGCAGCTTAATGACAGGGTATGAGCAGTTCTTC. Protein sequence: CASSLMTGYEQFF.

This clonotype was picked up a small number of times. This chain joins TRBV6-5 and TRBJ2-7; D remains unclear. CDR1 and CDR2 (germline): MNHEY, SVGAGI. The CDR3 consists of 14 residues. V was trimmed by 4 bases and J by 2 bases, leaving 12 bases between them. CDR3 in amino acids: CASSSPEEAYEQYF. Written as DNA, the CDR3 is TGTGCCAGCAGTTCCCCAGAAGAGGCCTACGAGCAGTACTTC.

This clonotype was observed many times. The chain uses TRBV5-6 and TRBJ2-3, with 14 bases lining up with TRBD2. J gave up 10 bases and V 0 bases, and 4 bases lay outside the gene matches. There are 15 residues in the CDR3. CDR1 is SGHDT, CDR2 YYEEEE, per germline. DNA of the CDR3: TGTGCCAGCAGCTTGGAGACTAGCGGGAGGGAGGCGCAGTATTTT. It encodes CASSLETSGREAQYF. Supplemented by reference TRBV5-6 and TRBJ2-3, the full variable domain reads DAGVTQSPTHLIKTRGQQVTLRCSPKSGHDTVSWYQQALGQGPQFIFQYYEEEERQRGNFPDRFSGHQFPNYSSELNVNALLLGDSALYLCASSLETSGREAQYFGPGTRLTVL.

The CDR3 here is CASSLNTGMNSPLHF. The CDR3 DNA reads as TGTGCCAGCAGTTTAAATACGGGTATGAATTCACCCCTCCACTTT. The chain employs TRBV12-3 or TRBV12-4 and TRBJ1-6; D gene uncertain. CDR3 length: 15 residues. The V gene lost 2 bases and the J gene lost 7 bases, with 12 bases spanning the gap.

The chain has TRBV20-1 and TRBJ1-5; D not resolved. Per the germline V gene, CDR1 is DFQATT and CDR2 is SNEGSKA (reference sequence). V lost 0 bases and J 2 bases, leaving 14 bases between the germline ends. The CDR3 totals 16 residues. The CDR3 bases are TGCAGTGCTAGAGATCGTACGGGGTCGGGCAATCAGCCCCAGCATTTT. As protein: CSARDRTGSGNQPQHF.

This clonotype was counted ten times or more. V usage is TRBV9 and J usage is TRBJ2-3, with 8 bases identical to TRBD1. V lost 3 bases to trimming and J lost 4 bases; unmatched junction nucleotides: 7. CDR1 and CDR2 (germline): SGDLS, YYNGEE. CDR3 length: 15 residues. The CDR3 bases are TGTGCCAGCAGCGGTGACAGGGGAATGGCAGATACGCAGTATTTT. It encodes CASSGDRGMADTQYF.

This clonotype occurred many times. The rearrangement links TRBV20-1 to TRBJ1-5; D is ambiguous. The V end was cut by 6 bases, the J end by 0 bases, with 6 bases between. The CDR3 is made up of 12 amino acids. Germline CDR1 is DFQATT and CDR2 is SNEGSKA (reference sequence). DNA of the CDR3: TGCAGTGCATCAGATAGCAATCAGCCCCAGCATTTT. It translates to CSASDSNQPQHF.

Comments on this clonotype: Germline and junction disagree at one end, which may indicate a read error. The V gene is TRBV29-1, the J gene TRBJ2-1; perhaps D is TRBD1 or TRBD2 (5 bases each). The CDR3 length is 13 residues. Germline CDR1 is SQVTM and CDR2 is ANQGSEA. The CDR3 coding sequence is TGCAGCGCTAATACCCAGGGACGTCCTCAACGGCTCTTC. It encodes CSANTQGRPQRLF.

This chain links TRBV12-3 or TRBV12-4 with TRBJ2-6; no reliable D call. V was shortened by 5 bases and J by 2 bases, with 10 bases between the two germline ends. This CDR3 is 15 amino acids long. In DNA form, the CDR3 reads TGTGCCAGCAGTCCCCATCAAACTGGGGCCAACGTCCTGACTTTC. Its protein product is CASSPHQTGANVLTF.

This clonotype was found a few times. V and J are TRBV5-1 and TRBJ2-7, with 7 bases identical to TRBD1. CDR1 and CDR2 from the germline V gene are SGHRS and YFSETQ. This CDR3 spans 16 amino acids. The V gene end was trimmed by 2 bases and the J gene end by 3 bases; junction bases not matched to a gene: 11. The CDR3 sequence is CASSLLPGTANYEQYF. In DNA form, the CDR3 reads TGCGCCAGCAGCTTATTGCCCGGGACAGCAAACTACGAGCAGTACTTC. The whole variable domain, filled in from reference TRBV5-1 and TRBJ2-7, reads KAGVTQTPRYLIKTRGQQVTLSCSPISGHRSVSWYQQTPGQGLQFLFEYFSETQRNKGNFPGRFSGRQFSNSRSEMNVSTLELGDSALYLCASSLLPGTANYEQYFGPGTRLTVT.

This chain uses TRBV2 with TRBJ2-1, with D unclear. Germline V gene data show CDR1 as SNHLY and CDR2 as FYNNEI. This CDR3 has 15 amino acids. V was cut by 5 bases and J by 0 bases, with 11 bases left in between. The CDR3 spells CASSLGPGSYNEQFF. In DNA form, the CDR3 reads TGTGCCAGCAGTCTTGGTCCCGGCTCCTACAATGAGCAGTTCTTC. The whole variable domain, filled in from reference TRBV2 and TRBJ2-1, reads EPEVTQTPSHQVTQMGQEVILRCVPISNHLYFYWYRQILGQKVEFLVSFYNNEISEKSEIFDDQFSVERPDGSNFTLKIRSTKLEDSAMYFCASSLGPGSYNEQFFGPGTRLTVL.

This clonotype was seen a few times. DNA for the CDR3: TGTGCCAGCAGGACAGGGACCGGGGAGCTGTTTTTT. Residues: CASRTGTGELFF. The chain couples TRBV28 to TRBJ2-2; 7 bases are shared with TRBD1. With V trimmed by 6 bases and J by 5 bases, 0 bases remained unmatched. Germline assignment: CDR1 MDHEN and CDR2 SYDVKM. CDR3 length equals 12 residues.

The table lists this clonotype with a few counts. The chain carries TRBV24-1 and TRBJ2-1; D not certain. The CDR3 is 12 residues long. Between the trimmed V and J ends, which lost 1 base and 12 bases, there was a span of 9 bases. Germline CDR1 and CDR2: KGHDR and SFDVKD. In DNA form, the CDR3 reads TGTGCCACCAGTGATTTCGAGGCCCGGCAGTTCTTC. It yields the protein CATSDFEARQFF.

V and J are TRBV7-2 and TRBJ2-1; a possible D gene is TRBD2 (6 bases). Trimming stripped 2 bases from V and 2 bases from J, with 13 bases between. Germline values: CDR1 SGHTA, CDR2 FQGNSA. CDR3 size: 16 residues. CDR3 sequence (DNA): TGTGCCAGCAGCTTAAGGGGCGGGAAAGCCTACAATGAGCAGTTCTTC. Translated, it gives CASSLRGGKAYNEQFF.

This clonotype was counted between two and nine times. The chain employs TRBV11-2 and TRBJ1-1, with a weak D call TRBD1 (6 bases). The CDR3 spans 15 residues. The germline V gene has CDR1 SGHAT and CDR2 FQNNGV. Between the trimmed V and J ends, which lost 0 bases and 5 bases, there was a span of 13 bases. The CDR3 region is CASSLDGGMRTEAFF. The CDR3 DNA is TGTGCCAGCAGCTTAGACGGGGGCATGAGGACTGAAGCTTTCTTT.

This clonotype was seen many times. V gene TRBV11-2 combines with J gene TRBJ1-2, with D possibly being TRBD1 (5 bases). CDR1 is SGHAT, CDR2 FQNNGV, per germline. The CDR3 contains 13 residues. V dropped 5 bases and J dropped 7 bases, with 14 bases sitting between them. The CDR3 coding sequence is TGTGCCAGCAGCCTCAGGGAAGTGGTTGGCTACACCTTC. Translated, it gives CASSLREVVGYTF.

This clonotype was picked up a small number of times. This CDR3 is CASSRQEGTGRSPLHF. Written as DNA, the CDR3 is TGTGCCAGCAGTCGCCAGGAGGGGACAGGGAGGTCACCCCTCCACTTT. The chain employs TRBV28 and TRBJ1-6; TRBD1 agrees at 9 bases. The CDR3 length is 16 residues. The germline gives CDR1 MDHEN, CDR2 SYDVKM. The V gene end was trimmed by 5 bases and the J gene end by 10 bases; junction bases not matched to a gene: 12.

This clonotype came up a few times. CDR3 amino acids: CAISESGQQETQYF. The CDR3 DNA sequence: TGTGCCATCAGTGAGTCGGGGCAGCAAGAGACCCAGTACTTC. The V gene is TRBV10-3, the J gene TRBJ2-5, with D maybe TRBD1 (5 bases). The V end was cut by 0 bases, the J end by 2 bases, with 7 bases between. The germline CDR1 and CDR2 sequences are ENHRY and SYGVKD. The CDR3 is 14 amino acids.

There are many counts of this clonotype. The chain has TRBV7-9 and TRBJ2-2; D tentatively fits TRBD1 or TRBD2 (5 bases each). The CDR3 totals 16 residues. Per germline, CDR1 SEHNR and CDR2 FQNEAQ (reference sequence). Between the trimmed V and J ends, which lost 4 bases and 6 bases, there was a span of 18 bases. CDR3 in DNA: TGTGCCAGCAGCTCCCAGACAGCGAGGAGGTCCGGGGAGCTGTTTTTT. Encoded protein: CASSSQTARRSGELFF.

The chain recombines TRBV7-2 with TRBJ2-5, with D perhaps matching TRBD1 or TRBD2 (6 bases each). The CDR3 runs 15 residues. Per germline, CDR1 SGHTA and CDR2 FQGNSA. The ends were cut back, 4 bases at V and 5 bases at J, with 17 bases in the middle. CDR3 sequence reads: CASSWGPRGGETQYF. Here the CDR3 DNA reads TGTGCCAGCAGCTGGGGGCCTCGCGGAGGGGAGACCCAGTACTTC.

This clonotype has just a few counts. CDR3 coding DNA: TGCAGTGCGGAAGTAGCGGGAGTTTGGGCAGATACGCAGTATTTT. This codes for CSAEVAGVWADTQYF. The genes are TRBV20-1 and TRBJ2-3, with TRBD2 matching over 9 bases. This CDR3 comprises 15 residues. V lost 6 bases to trimming and J lost 4 bases; unmatched junction nucleotides: 11. The germline CDR1 and CDR2 sequences are DFQATT and SNEGSKA (reference sequence).

The rearrangement links TRBV18 to TRBJ2-5; no definite D call. The ends were cut back, 3 bases at V and 7 bases at J, with 6 bases in the middle. The CDR3 extends over 11 amino acids. Per germline, CDR1 KGHSH and CDR2 LQKENI. The CDR3 here is CASSPEWTQYF. Written as DNA, the CDR3 is TGTGCCAGCTCACCGGAATGGACCCAGTACTTC.

This clonotype was recorded at least ten times. CDR3 amino acids: CASSPPRGYGYTF. For the CDR3, the DNA is TGTGCCAGCAGTCCTCCCCGAGGCTATGGCTACACCTTC. The gene calls are TRBV6-1 and TRBJ1-2; D is ambiguous. Germline V CDR1 and CDR2: MNHNS, SASEGT. The CDR3 loop spans 13 amino acids. V was shortened by 5 bases and J by 4 bases, with 11 bases between the two germline ends.

The chain is built from TRBV6-2 or TRBV6-3 and TRBJ2-7; 12 bases match TRBD2. Per germline, CDR1 MNHEY and CDR2 SVGEGT. V lost 6 bases and J lost 7; bases outside the gene matches: 16. The CDR3 is 17 amino acids. The CDR3 region has the DNA TGTGCCAGCAGCCGCACTAGCGGGAGGAGCATCGGACAGGAGCAGTACTTC. It codes for CASSRTSGRSIGQEQYF.